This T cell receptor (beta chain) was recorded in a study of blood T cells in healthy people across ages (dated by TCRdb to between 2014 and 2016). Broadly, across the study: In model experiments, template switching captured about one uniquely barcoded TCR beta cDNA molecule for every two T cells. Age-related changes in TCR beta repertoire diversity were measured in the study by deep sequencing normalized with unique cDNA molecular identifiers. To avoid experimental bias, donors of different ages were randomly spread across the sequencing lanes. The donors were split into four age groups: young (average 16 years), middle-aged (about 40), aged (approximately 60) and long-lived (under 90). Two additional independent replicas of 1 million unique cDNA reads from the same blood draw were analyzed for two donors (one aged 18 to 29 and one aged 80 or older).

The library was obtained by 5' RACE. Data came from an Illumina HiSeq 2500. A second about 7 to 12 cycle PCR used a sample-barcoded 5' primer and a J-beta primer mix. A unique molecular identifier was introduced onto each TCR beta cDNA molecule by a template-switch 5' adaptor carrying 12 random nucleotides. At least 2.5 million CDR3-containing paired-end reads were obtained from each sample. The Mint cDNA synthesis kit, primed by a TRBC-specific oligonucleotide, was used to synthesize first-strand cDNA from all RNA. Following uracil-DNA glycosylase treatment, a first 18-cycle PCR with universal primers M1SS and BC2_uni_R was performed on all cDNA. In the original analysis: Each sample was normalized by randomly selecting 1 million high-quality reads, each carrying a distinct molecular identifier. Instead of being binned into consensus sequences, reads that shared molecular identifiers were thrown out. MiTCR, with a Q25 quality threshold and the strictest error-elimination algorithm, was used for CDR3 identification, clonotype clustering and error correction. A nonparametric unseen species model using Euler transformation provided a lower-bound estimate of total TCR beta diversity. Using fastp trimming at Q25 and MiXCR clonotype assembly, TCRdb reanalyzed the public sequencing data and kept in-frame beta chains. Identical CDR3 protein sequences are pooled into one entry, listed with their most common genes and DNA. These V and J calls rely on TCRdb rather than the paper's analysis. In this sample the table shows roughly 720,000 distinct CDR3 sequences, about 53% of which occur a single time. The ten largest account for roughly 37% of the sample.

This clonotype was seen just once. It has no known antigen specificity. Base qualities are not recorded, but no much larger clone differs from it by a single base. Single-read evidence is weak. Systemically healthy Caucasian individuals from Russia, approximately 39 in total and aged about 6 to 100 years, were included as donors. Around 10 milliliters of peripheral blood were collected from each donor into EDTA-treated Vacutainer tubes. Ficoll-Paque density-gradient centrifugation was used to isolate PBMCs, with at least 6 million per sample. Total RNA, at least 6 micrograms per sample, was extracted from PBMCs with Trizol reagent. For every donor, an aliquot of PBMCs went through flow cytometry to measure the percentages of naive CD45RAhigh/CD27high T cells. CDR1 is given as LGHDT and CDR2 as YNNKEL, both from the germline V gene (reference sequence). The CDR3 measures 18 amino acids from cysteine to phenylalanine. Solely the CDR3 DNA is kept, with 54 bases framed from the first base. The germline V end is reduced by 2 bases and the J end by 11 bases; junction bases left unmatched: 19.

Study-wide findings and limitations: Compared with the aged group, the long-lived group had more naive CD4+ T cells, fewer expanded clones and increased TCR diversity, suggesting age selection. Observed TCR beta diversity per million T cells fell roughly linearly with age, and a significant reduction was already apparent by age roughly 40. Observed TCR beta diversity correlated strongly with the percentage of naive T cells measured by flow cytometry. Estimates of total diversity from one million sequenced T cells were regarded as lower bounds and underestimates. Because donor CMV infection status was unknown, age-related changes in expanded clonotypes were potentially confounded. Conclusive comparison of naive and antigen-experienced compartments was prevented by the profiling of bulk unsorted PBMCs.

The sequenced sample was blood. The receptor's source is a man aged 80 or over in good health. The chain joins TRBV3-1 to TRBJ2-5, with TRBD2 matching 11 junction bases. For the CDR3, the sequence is CASSQRLTGTSGRNEQYF. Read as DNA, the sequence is TGTGCCAGCAGCCAACGCCTGACCGGGACTAGCGGTAGAAATGAGCAGTACTTC.